This entry lists 29 T cell receptor beta chains sequenced from one sample in a study of persistence of HIV-infected CD4 T cells. The stimulus was lysate of CMV-infected fibroblasts, around 9.3 ug/mL. CD4+ T cells upregulating both CD40 ligand and CD69 were sorted as responding cells. The immunoSEQ assay was version 4, run in survey mode. Sequenced by immunoSEQ multiplex PCR; TCRdb stores in-frame clones only, minus some. In the table there are 15,000 to 20,000 clones, 65% of which are singletons. These TCRs' antigens remain unknown. The material was CD4+ T cells sorted from PBMCs after roughly 17-hour stimulation, obtained from a patient who received antiretroviral therapy. The receptor set was obtained from an adult woman with HIV who was CMV-seropositive.

The rearrangement joins TRBV5-6 to TRBJ2-2; 11 bases match TRBD2. Per the germline V gene, CDR1 is SGHDT and CDR2 is YYEEEE. V trimming: 4 bases; J trimming: 4 bases; junction bases outside the gene matches: 9. The CDR3 is 17 residues long. The CDR3 is CASSLIPGTSGTGELFF. CDR3 bases: TGTGCCAGCAGCCTAATCCCCGGGACTAGCGGCACCGGGGAGCTGTTTTTT. Complete variable domain (other parts from reference TRBV5-6 and TRBJ2-2): DAGVTQSPTHLIKTRGQQVTLRCSPKSGHDTVSWYQQALGQGPQFIFQYYEEEERQRGNFPDRFSGHQFPNYSSELNVNALLLGDSALYLCASSLIPGTSGTGELFFGEGSRLTVL.

The chain employs TRBV5-1 and TRBJ2-3, with 12 nucleotides matching TRBD1. Germline CDR1 is SGHRS and CDR2 is YFSETQ. The V and J ends lost 2 bases and 5 bases, in that order; junction bases with no gene match: 12. This CDR3 has 18 residues. CDR3 DNA sequence: TGCGCCAGCAGCTTCCCGCCGGGACAGGGGGCGTTCGGAGATACGCAGTATTTT. As protein: CASSFPPGQGAFGDTQYF.

V and J are TRBV6-5 and TRBJ2-5; 11 bases match TRBD1. The CDR3 has 14 residues. Per the germline V gene, CDR1 is MNHEY and CDR2 is SVGAGI. The V gene end was trimmed by 8 bases and the J gene end by 7 bases; junction bases not matched to a gene: 9. CDR3 sequence reads: CASLGQGAGGTQYF. CDR3 sequence (DNA): TGTGCCAGCCTTGGACAGGGGGCAGGGGGGACCCAGTACTTC.

V is TRBV30 and J is TRBJ2-7, with D perhaps matching TRBD1 (5 bases). CDR3 length: 14 amino acids. V dropped 0 bases and J dropped 0 bases, with 9 bases sitting between them. Germline CDR1 GTSNPN, CDR2 SVGIG (reference sequence). The CDR3 coding sequence is TGTGCCTGGAGTGTATCCAGGGCCTCCTACGAGCAGTACTTC. This encodes CAWSVSRASYEQYF.

CDR3 sequence reads: CASSLVVSDNQPQHF. In DNA form, the CDR3 reads TGTGCCAGCAGCTTAGTCGTTAGCGACAATCAGCCCCAGCATTTT. The chain carries TRBV7-2 and TRBJ1-5; D uncertain. The ends were cut back, 1 base at V and 3 bases at J, with 10 bases in the middle. Germline CDR1 and CDR2: SGHTA and FQGNSA. The CDR3 spans 15 residues.

V gene TRBV19 combines with J gene TRBJ1-1, with D maybe TRBD1 (5 bases). This CDR3 region has 14 residues. Germline V gives CDR1 LNHDA, CDR2 SQIVND (reference sequence). Trimming cost V 3 bases and J 6 bases, with 14 bases left between them. In DNA, the CDR3 is TGTGCCAGTAGTATCTCTCCAGGGACCCCTGAAGCTTTCTTT. Amino acid sequence: CASSISPGTPEAFF.

This clone has a single count. The V call is TRBV12-3 or TRBV12-4, the J call TRBJ1-5, with D perhaps TRBD1 (5 bases). V dropped 2 bases and J dropped 5 bases, with 7 bases sitting between them. The CDR3 is 13 amino acids. The CDR3 loop is CASSLSGDQPQHF. The DNA for the CDR3 is TGTGCCAGCAGTTTATCGGGGGATCAGCCCCAGCATTTT.

This chain joins TRBV27 and TRBJ1-6; D not resolved. V shed 0 bases and J shed 0 bases, with 9 bases lying between them. CDR3 length equals 17 residues. Looked up from germline, CDR1 is MNHEY and CDR2 is SMNVEV (reference sequence). CDR3 in DNA: TGTGCCAGCAGTTTATCGAATCGGGGCTCCTATAATTCACCCCTCCACTTT. It is translated as CASSLSNRGSYNSPLHF.

V is TRBV7-2 and J is TRBJ1-6, with D unclear. The V and J ends lost 4 bases and 7 bases respectively, with 14 bases between them. CDR1 SGHTA and CDR2 FQGNSA come from the germline V gene. The CDR3 sequence is 15 residues long. The CDR3 here is CASSSAGVGNSPLHF. The CDR3 DNA is TGTGCCAGCAGCTCTGCCGGGGTTGGGAATTCACCCCTCCACTTT.

This chain joins TRBV11-3 and TRBJ1-6; 8 bases match TRBD1. V dropped 5 bases and J dropped 0; count of bases not matched to a gene: 3. The CDR3 extends over 16 amino acids. Germline assignment: CDR1 SGHNT and CDR2 YENEEA. The CDR3 DNA reads as TGTGCCAGCAGCCCCGACAGGGGCTCCTATAATTCACCCCTCCACTTT. Amino acid sequence: CASSPDRGSYNSPLHF.

There are a few counts of this clone. The chain is built from TRBV5-1 and TRBJ2-2, with D perhaps TRBD2 (5 bases). This CDR3 is 15 amino acids long. Deletions cut 6 bases from V and 0 bases from J, with 12 bases between. Germline values: CDR1 SGHRS, CDR2 YFSETQ. CDR3 region: CASNREGANTGELFF. Written as DNA, the CDR3 is TGCGCCAGCAACCGGGAAGGCGCGAACACCGGGGAGCTGTTTTTT.

V and J are TRBV5-1 and TRBJ2-7; D is uncertain. The CDR3 sequence is 14 residues long. Between the trimmed V and J ends, which lost 0 bases and 3 bases, there was a span of 10 bases. In germline, CDR1 is SGHRS, CDR2 YFSETQ. CDR3 residues: CASSLEGTHYEQYF. CDR3 DNA sequence: TGCGCCAGCAGCTTGGAGGGAACTCACTACGAGCAGTACTTC.

The chain is built from TRBV7-2 and TRBJ1-3; a possible D gene is TRBD1 (5 bases). The CDR3 consists of 16 residues. Germline V gene lookup returns CDR1 SGHTA and CDR2 FQGNSA. V was pared by 1 base and J by 0 bases, with 10 bases between. The CDR3 spells CASSLVGGNSGNTIYF. CDR3 nucleotides: TGTGCCAGCAGCTTAGTTGGGGGGAACTCTGGAAACACCATATATTTT.

This clone appeared once. This chain connects TRBV30 to TRBJ1-1; D is ambiguous. CDR3 length: 15 residues. With 0 bases removed from V and 2 bases from J, the gap between germline ends came to 13 bases. Germline CDR1 reads GTSNPN; CDR2 reads SVGIG (reference sequence). The CDR3 here is CAWSVRGQRNTEAFF. CDR3 nucleotides: TGTGCCTGGAGTGTACGCGGGCAGAGAAACACTGAAGCTTTCTTT.

The CDR3 DNA follows: TGTGCCACCAGTGGGTTCGCGAACACCGGGGAGCTGTTTTTT. Amino acids: CATSGFANTGELFF. The chain combines TRBV24-1 with TRBJ2-2; D remains ambiguous. The V end lost 5 bases, the J end lost 0 bases, and 6 bases lay between the germline ends. Germline assignment: CDR1 KGHDR and CDR2 SFDVKD. This CDR3 region has 14 residues.

J is TRBJ2-7 and V is TRBV5-4, with D possibly TRBD2 on 6 matching bases. The germline V gene encodes CDR1 SGHNT and CDR2 YYREEE (reference sequence). The V gene lost 2 bases and the J gene lost 2 bases, with 20 bases spanning the gap. This CDR3 is built from 17 residues. CDR3 sequence reads: CASSLGSGGGETYEQYF. CDR3 DNA: TGTGCCAGCAGCTTAGGGTCGGGTGGCGGGGAGACCTACGAGCAGTACTTC. The variable domain in full, with the rest retrieved from reference TRBV5-4 and TRBJ2-7, is ETGVTQSPTHLIKTRGQQVTLRCSSQSGHNTVSWYQQALGQGPQFIFQYYREEENGRGNFPPRFSGLQFPNYSSELNVNALELDDSALYLCASSLGSGGGETYEQYFGPGTRLTVT.

The V gene is TRBV9, the J gene TRBJ1-1; D unresolved. This CDR3 is 14 amino acids long. Trimming pared 3 bases from V and 4 bases from J, leaving 13 bases between. The germline V gene has CDR1 SGDLS and CDR2 YYNGEE. The CDR3: CASSAKTASTEAFF. The CDR3 DNA is TGTGCCAGCAGCGCCAAAACAGCGTCCACTGAAGCTTTCTTT.

In DNA form, the CDR3 reads TGTGCCATGGGGTCCGGCGAGGCCAAAAACATTCAGTACTTC. Encoded protein: CAMGSGEAKNIQYF. The chain has TRBV10-3 and TRBJ2-4; D is ambiguous. The CDR3 is made up of 14 amino acids. The germline CDR1 and CDR2 sequences are ENHRY and SYGVKD. With 9 bases removed from V and 1 base from J, the gap between germline ends came to 13 bases.

The genes are TRBV30 and TRBJ1-3, with 7 bases aligning to TRBD1. Per germline, CDR1 GTSNPN and CDR2 SVGIG (reference sequence). After removal of 6 bases from V and 4 bases from J, the junction contained 12 bases not matched to a gene. CDR3 length: 15 residues. The CDR3: CACRPRTGSGNTIYF. The CDR3 coding sequence is TGTGCCTGCCGCCCAAGGACAGGCTCAGGAAACACCATATATTTT.

This clone appeared a few times. The chain employs TRBV2 and TRBJ2-1, with D tentatively TRBD1 (7 bases). Germline V gene data show CDR1 as SNHLY and CDR2 as FYNNEI. The CDR3 is made up of 17 amino acids. Deletions cut 5 bases from V and 5 bases from J, with 22 bases between. The CDR3 loop reads CASSTRGAKTMNNEQFF. CDR3 in DNA: TGTGCCAGCAGTACCAGGGGGGCTAAAACAATGAACAATGAGCAGTTCTTC.

This rearrangement joins TRBV27 to TRBJ1-1; D perhaps matches TRBD1 (5 bases). The CDR3 loop spans 16 amino acids. Germline V lookup: CDR1 MNHEY, CDR2 SMNVEV (reference sequence). V was shortened by 5 bases and J by 8 bases, with 24 bases between the two germline ends. The chain's CDR3 is CASSTYLRDGLKEAFF. As DNA, the CDR3 is TGTGCCAGCAGTACTTATCTTAGGGACGGTTTGAAAGAAGCTTTCTTT.

This sequence joins TRBV21-1 and TRBJ1-2; the table's D call of TRBD1 was not tested on the DNA. TRBV21-1 is assigned pseudogene status. The CDR3 is 13 amino acids. CDR3 nucleotides: TGTGCCACCACGCCCCGGGACAGGGGCGGCTACACCTTC. The encoded protein is CATTPRDRGGYTF.

The J gene is TRBJ1-5, the V gene TRBV7-8; D perhaps matches TRBD1 (5 bases). The V end lost 3 bases, the J end lost 5 bases, and 14 bases lay between the germline ends. Germline loops: CDR1 SGHVS, CDR2 FQNEAQ. The CDR3 loop spans 15 amino acids. The CDR3 region is CASSFRDGADQPQHF. The CDR3 DNA reads TGTGCCAGCAGCTTCCGGGACGGCGCTGATCAGCCCCAGCATTTT. Based on the CDR3 plus reference TRBV7-8 and TRBJ1-5, the full variable domain is GAGVSQSPRYKVAKRGQDVALRCDPISGHVSLFWYQQALGQGPEFLTYFQNEAQLDKSGLPSDRFFAERPEGSVSTLKIQRTQQEDSAVYLCASSFRDGADQPQHFGDGTRLSIL.

This clone is labeled medium-sized. The chain is built from TRBV19 and TRBJ1-3; D is unclear. Trimming removed 7 bases from V and 4 bases from J, with 11 bases in between. This CDR3 is built from 13 residues. Germline assignment: CDR1 LNHDA and CDR2 SQIVND (reference sequence). This chain's CDR3 is CASTPTAGNTIYF. The DNA of the CDR3 is TGTGCCAGTACCCCAACCGCGGGAAACACCATATATTTT.

J is TRBJ2-5 and V is TRBV4-1; 13 positions agree with TRBD2. V shed 1 base and J 5 bases; nucleotides not matched to a gene: 1. Per germline, CDR1 MGHRA and CDR2 YSYEKL. This CDR3 region has 15 residues. CDR3 in amino acids: CASSQVTSGRETQYF. The DNA for the CDR3 is TGCGCCAGCAGCCAAGTGACTAGCGGGAGGGAGACCCAGTACTTC.

The rearrangement uses TRBV11-2 and TRBJ1-2, with 7 nucleotides matching TRBD1. Per germline, CDR1 SGHAT and CDR2 FQNNGV. J lost 9 bases, V lost 5 bases, and 9 bases had no gene match. The CDR3 is made up of 13 amino acids. The CDR3 coding sequence is TGTGCCAGCAGCCTCGGGACAGCGGGCAGCTACACCTTC. The encoded protein is CASSLGTAGSYTF.

CDR3 sequence reads: CASSLTGEWTGELFF. The CDR3 DNA is TGTGCCAGCAGCTTGACAGGGGAATGGACCGGGGAGCTGTTTTTT. The chain carries TRBV5-6 and TRBJ2-2; 7 bases fit TRBD1. Trimming took 1 base from V and 5 from J; bases not matched to a gene: 5. Per the germline V gene, CDR1 is SGHDT and CDR2 is YYEEEE. The CDR3 has 15 amino acids.

The genes are TRBV7-9 and TRBJ1-6; D gene ambiguous. Trimming stripped 2 bases from V and 7 bases from J, with 15 bases between. Per the germline V gene, CDR1 is SEHNR and CDR2 is FQNEAQ (reference sequence). This CDR3 is built from 16 residues. The CDR3 sequence is CASSLFGRSVNSPLHF. The CDR3 nucleotides read TGTGCCAGCAGCTTATTCGGACGGTCGGTCAATTCACCCCTCCACTTT.

This clone has only a few counts. This chain links TRBV5-1 with TRBJ1-2; no clear D gene. The CDR3 is made up of 14 amino acids. CDR1 is SGHRS and CDR2 is YFSETQ in the germline V gene. The germline V and J ends were trimmed by 4 bases and 6 bases, with 16 bases remaining between them. CDR3 sequence: CASSPRPIGDGYTF. The CDR3 region has the DNA TGCGCCAGCAGCCCACGCCCCATCGGGGATGGCTACACCTTC.